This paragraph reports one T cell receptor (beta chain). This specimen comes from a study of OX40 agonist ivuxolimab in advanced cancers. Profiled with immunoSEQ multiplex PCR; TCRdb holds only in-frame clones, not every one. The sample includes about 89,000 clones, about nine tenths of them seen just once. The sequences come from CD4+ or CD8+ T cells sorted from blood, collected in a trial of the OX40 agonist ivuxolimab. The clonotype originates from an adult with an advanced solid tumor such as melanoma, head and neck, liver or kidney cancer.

CDR3 sequence reads: CASSVVAGVNNEQFF. For the CDR3, the DNA is TGTGCCAGCAGCGTAGTAGCGGGGGTAAACAATGAGCAGTTCTTC. V usage is TRBV9 and J usage is TRBJ2-1, with 9 bases aligning to TRBD2. Germline lookup yields CDR1 SGDLS and CDR2 YYNGEE. V shed 0 bases and J 5 bases; nucleotides not matched to a gene: 3. There are 15 residues in the CDR3.